In its sample, the clone carrying this TCR beta chain was seen a few times. These data originate in a study of blood T cells in healthy people across ages. Using a J-beta primer mix together with a sample-barcoded 5' primer, a second PCR was run for roughly 6 to 12 cycles. TCRdb reprocessed the 5' RACE reads with MiXCR, giving one entry per CDR3 protein. Seen here are fewer than 800,000 distinct CDR3 sequences, under 25% observed once, and the top ten hold more than 3%. Staff drew around 10 milliliters of peripheral blood from each donor. The CDR3 runs 11 residues. Germline CDR1 and CDR2: MNHNY and SVGAGI (reference sequence).

The source material was blood. The clonotype comes from a man aged 65 to 79 in good health. The rearrangement links TRBV6-6 to TRBJ2-5; D might be TRBD2 (5 bases). The J call may be faulty, since TRBJ2-7 better matches the DNA end. The CDR3 loop reads CASIGGYEQYF. CDR3 nucleotide sequence: TGTGCCAGCATTGGAGGCTACGAGCAGTACTTC.